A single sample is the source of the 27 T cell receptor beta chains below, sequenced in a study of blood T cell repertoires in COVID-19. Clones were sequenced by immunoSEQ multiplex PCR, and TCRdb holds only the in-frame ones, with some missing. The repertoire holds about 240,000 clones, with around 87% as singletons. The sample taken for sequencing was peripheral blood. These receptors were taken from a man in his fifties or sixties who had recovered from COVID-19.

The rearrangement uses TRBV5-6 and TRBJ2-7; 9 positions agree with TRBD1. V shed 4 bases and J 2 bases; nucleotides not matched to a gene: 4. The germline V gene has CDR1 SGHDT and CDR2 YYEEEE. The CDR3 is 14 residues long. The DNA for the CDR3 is TGTGCCAGCAGCCCCGGGACAGGGACCTACGAGCAGTACTTC. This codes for CASSPGTGTYEQYF.

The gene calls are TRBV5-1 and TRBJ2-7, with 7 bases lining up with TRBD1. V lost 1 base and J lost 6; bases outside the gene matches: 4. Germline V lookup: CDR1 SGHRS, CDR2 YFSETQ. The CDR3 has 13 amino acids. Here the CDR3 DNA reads TGCGCCAGCAGCTTGAACAGGGGCAGCGAGCAGTACGTC. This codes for CASSLNRGSEQYV.

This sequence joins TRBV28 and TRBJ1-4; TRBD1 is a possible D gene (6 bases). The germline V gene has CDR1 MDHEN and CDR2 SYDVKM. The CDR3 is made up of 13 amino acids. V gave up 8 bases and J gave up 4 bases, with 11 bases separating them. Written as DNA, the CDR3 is TGTGCCAGCCTGGACAGCCTTAATGAAAAACTGTTTTTT. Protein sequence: CASLDSLNEKLFF.

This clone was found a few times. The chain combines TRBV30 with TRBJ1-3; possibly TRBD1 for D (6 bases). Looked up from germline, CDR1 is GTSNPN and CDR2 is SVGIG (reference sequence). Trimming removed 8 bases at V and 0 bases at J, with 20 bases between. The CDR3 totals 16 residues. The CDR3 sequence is CAATMGGQSSGNTIYF. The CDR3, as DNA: TGTGCCGCCACTATGGGGGGGCAAAGCTCTGGAAACACCATATATTTT. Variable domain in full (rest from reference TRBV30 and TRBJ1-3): SQTIHQWPATLVQPVGSPLSLECTVEGTSNPNLYWYRQAAGRGLQLLFYSVGIGQISSEVPQNLSASRPQDRQFILSSKKLLLSDSGFYLCAATMGGQSSGNTIYFGEGSWLTVV.

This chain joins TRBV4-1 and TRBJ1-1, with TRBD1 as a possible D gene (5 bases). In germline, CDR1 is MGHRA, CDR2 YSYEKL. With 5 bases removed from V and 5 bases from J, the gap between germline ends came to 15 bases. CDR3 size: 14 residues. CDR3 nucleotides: TGCGCCAGCAGCTTTGCCGGGGGAGAGACTGAAGCTTTCTTT. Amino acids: CASSFAGGETEAFF.

CDR3 DNA: TGTGCCAGCAGGGACAGGGTAAACACCGGGGAGCTGTTTTTT. This gives the protein CASRDRVNTGELFF. V gene TRBV25-1 combines with J gene TRBJ2-2; 8 nucleotides line up with TRBD1. This CDR3 region has 14 residues. The V segment lost 6 bases and the J segment 2 bases; nucleotides outside the gene matches: 2. Germline CDR1 is MGHDK and CDR2 is SYGVNS.

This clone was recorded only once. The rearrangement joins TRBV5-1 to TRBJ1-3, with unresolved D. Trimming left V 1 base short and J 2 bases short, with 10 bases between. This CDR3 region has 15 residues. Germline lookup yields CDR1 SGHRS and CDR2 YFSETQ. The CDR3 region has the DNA TGCGCCAGCAGCTTGCTAGGCCCGGCTGGAAACACCATATATTTT. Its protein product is CASSLLGPAGNTIYF.

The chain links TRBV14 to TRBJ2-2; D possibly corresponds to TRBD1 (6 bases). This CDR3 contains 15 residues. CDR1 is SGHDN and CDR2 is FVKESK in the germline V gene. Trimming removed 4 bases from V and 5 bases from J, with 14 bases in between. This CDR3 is CASSPQNGQTGELFF. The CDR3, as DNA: TGTGCCAGCAGCCCTCAAAACGGACAGACCGGGGAGCTGTTTTTT.

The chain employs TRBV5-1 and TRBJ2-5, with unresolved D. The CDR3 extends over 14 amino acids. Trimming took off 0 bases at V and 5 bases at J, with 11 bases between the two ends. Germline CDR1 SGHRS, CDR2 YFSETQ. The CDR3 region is CASSLAPPGETQYF. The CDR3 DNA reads TGCGCCAGCAGCTTGGCGCCGCCCGGGGAGACCCAGTACTTC.

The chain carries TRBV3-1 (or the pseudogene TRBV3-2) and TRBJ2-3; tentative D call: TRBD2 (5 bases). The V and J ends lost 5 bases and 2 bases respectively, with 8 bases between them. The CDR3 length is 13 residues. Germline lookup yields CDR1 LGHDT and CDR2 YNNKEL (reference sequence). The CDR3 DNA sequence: TGTGCCAGCAGCGGCGGACTCACAGATACGCAGTATTTT. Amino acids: CASSGGLTDTQYF.

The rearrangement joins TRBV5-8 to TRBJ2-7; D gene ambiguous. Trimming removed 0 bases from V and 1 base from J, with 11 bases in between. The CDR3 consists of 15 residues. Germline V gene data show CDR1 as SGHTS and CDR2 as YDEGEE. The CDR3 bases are TGTGCCAGCAGCTTGGGTAGCCCGTGGTCCTACGAGCAGTACGTC. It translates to CASSLGSPWSYEQYV.

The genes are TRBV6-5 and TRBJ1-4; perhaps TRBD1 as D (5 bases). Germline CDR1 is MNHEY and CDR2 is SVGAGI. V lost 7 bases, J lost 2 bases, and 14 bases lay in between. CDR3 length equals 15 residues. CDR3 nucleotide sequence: TGTGCCAGCAAGACTTACAGGCTGACTAATGAAAAACTGTTTTTT. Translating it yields CASKTYRLTNEKLFF.

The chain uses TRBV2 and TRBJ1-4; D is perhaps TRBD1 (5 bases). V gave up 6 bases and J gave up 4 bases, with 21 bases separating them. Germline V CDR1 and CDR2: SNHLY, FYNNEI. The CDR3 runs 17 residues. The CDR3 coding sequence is TGTGCCAGCAGGCGGCTCGCTTTGACAGTTGATAATGAAAAACTGTTTTTT. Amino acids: CASRRLALTVDNEKLFF.

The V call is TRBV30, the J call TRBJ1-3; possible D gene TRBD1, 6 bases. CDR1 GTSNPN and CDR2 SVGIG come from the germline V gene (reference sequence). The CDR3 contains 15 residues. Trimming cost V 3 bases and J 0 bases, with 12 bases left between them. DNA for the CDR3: TGTGCCTGGAGCGCGAGGGGGTTCTCTGGAAACACCATATATTTT. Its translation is CAWSARGFSGNTIYF.

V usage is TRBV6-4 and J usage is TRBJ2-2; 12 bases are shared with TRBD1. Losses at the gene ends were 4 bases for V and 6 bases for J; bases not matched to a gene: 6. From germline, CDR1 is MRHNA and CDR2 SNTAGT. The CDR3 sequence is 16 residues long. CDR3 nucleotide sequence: TGTGCCAGCAGTGCCCAGGGACAGGGGGCAGCCGGGGAGCTGTTTTTT. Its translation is CASSAQGQGAAGELFF.

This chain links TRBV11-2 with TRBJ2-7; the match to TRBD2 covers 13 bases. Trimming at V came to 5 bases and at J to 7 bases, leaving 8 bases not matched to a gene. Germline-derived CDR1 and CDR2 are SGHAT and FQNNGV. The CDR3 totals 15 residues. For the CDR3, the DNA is TGTGCCAGCAGCACGACTAGCGGGGGGCCGTGGGAGCAGTACTTC. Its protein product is CASSTTSGGPWEQYF.

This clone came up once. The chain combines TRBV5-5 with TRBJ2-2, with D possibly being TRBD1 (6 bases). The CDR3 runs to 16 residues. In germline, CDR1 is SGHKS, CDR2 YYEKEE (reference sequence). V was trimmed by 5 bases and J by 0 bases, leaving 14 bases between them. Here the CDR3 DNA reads TGTGCCAGCAGTCGTCAGGGGCGACCGAACACCGGGGAGCTGTTTTTT. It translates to CASSRQGRPNTGELFF.

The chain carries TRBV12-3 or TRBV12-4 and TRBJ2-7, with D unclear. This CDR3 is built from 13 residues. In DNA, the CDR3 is TGTGCCAGCAGTTTCCCCTACTCCTCCGAGCAGTACGTC. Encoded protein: CASSFPYSSEQYV.

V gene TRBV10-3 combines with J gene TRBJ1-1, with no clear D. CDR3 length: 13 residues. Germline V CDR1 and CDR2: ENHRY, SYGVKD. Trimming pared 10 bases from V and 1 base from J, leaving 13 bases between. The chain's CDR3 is CATQGPGNTEAFF. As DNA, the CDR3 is TGTGCCACGCAAGGCCCGGGGAACACTGAAGCTTTCTTT.

CDR3 coding DNA: TGTGCCAGTACTCGGGGGGGAGACGCCTACAATGAGCAGTTCTTC. This encodes CASTRGGDAYNEQFF. This chain links TRBV19 with TRBJ2-1; TRBD2 aligns across 8 bases. Germline lookup yields CDR1 LNHDA and CDR2 SQIVND (reference sequence). This CDR3 is 15 amino acids long. With 7 bases clipped from V and 2 bases from J, the junction kept 7 bases outside the gene matches.

As DNA, the CDR3 is TGTGCCAGCAGCCCCCGACAGGGTTGGGACTACGAGCAGTACTTC. Amino acid sequence: CASSPRQGWDYEQYF. The genes are TRBV7-9 and TRBJ2-7; 7 bases agree with TRBD1. The CDR3 is 15 residues long. The V and J ends lost 5 bases and 3 bases, in that order; junction bases with no gene match: 10. Germline V gene sequence: CDR1 SEHNR, CDR2 FQNEAQ (reference sequence).

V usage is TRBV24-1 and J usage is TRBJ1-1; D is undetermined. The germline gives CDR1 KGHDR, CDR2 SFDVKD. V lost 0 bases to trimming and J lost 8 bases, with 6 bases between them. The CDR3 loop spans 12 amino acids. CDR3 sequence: CATSDLSGEAFF. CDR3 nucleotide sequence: TGTGCCACCAGTGATTTGTCGGGGGAAGCTTTCTTT.

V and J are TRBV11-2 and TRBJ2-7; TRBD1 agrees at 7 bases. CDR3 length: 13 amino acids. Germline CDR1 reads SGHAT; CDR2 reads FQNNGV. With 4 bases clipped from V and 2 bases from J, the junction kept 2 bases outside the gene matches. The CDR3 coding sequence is TGTGCCAGCAGCTACGGACAGGCCTACGAGCAGTACTTC. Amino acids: CASSYGQAYEQYF.

DNA of the CDR3: TGTGCCACCAGCACCGACAGCCATTCCTACAATGAGCAGTTCTTC. It specifies CATSTDSHSYNEQFF. The V gene is TRBV15, the J gene TRBJ2-1, with a tentative D call TRBD1 (5 bases). CDR3 size: 15 residues. V lost 4 bases, J lost 1 base, and 11 bases lay in between. Germline CDR1 is LNHNV and CDR2 is YYDKDF (reference sequence).

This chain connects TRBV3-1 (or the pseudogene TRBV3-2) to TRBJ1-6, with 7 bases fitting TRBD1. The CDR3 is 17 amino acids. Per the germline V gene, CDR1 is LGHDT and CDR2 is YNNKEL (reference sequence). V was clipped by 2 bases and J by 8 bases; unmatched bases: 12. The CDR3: CASSQQKTGNFYSPLHF. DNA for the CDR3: TGTGCCAGCAGCCAACAAAAGACAGGGAATTTTTATTCACCCCTCCACTTT.

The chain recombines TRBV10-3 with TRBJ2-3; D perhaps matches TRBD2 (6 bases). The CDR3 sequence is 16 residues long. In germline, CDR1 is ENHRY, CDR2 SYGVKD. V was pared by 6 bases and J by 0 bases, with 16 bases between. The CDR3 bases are TGTGCCATCAGACCCGGGACTTCTTCTAGCACAGATACGCAGTATTTT. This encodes CAIRPGTSSSTDTQYF.

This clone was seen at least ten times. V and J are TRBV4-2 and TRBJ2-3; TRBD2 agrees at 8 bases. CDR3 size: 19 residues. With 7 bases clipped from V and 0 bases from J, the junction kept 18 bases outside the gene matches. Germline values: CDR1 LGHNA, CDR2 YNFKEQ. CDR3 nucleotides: TGTGCCAGCATGCTTTACCACGGGGCGGGGGGATCTAGCACAGATACGCAGTATTTT. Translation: CASMLYHGAGGSSTDTQYF.